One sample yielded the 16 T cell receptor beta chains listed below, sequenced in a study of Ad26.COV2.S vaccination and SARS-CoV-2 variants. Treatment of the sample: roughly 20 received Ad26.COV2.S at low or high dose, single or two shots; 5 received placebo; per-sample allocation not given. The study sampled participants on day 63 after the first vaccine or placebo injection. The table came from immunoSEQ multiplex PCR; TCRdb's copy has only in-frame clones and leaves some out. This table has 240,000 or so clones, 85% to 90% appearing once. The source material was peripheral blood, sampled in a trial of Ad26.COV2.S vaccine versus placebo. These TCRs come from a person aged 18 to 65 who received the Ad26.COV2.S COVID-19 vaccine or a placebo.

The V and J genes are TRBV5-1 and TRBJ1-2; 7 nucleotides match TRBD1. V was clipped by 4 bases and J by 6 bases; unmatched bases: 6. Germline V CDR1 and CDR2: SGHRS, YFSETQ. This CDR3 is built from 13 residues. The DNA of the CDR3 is TGCGCCAGCAGCGCTGAGGGGGCAGATGGCTACACCTTC. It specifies CASSAEGADGYTF.

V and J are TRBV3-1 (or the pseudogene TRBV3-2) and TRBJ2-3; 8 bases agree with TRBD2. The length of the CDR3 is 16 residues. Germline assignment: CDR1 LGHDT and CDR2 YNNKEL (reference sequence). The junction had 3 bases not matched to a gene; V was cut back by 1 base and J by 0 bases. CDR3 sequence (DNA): TGTGCCAGCAGCCAAGGGGAGCGGGGGAGCACAGATACGCAGTATTTT. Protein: CASSQGERGSTDTQYF.

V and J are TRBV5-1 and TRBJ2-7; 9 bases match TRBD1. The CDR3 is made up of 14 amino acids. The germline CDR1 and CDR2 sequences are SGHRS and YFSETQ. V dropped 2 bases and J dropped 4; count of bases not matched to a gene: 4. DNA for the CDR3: TGCGCCAGCAGCTTCGACAGGGGGGTTTACGAGCAGTACTTC. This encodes CASSFDRGVYEQYF.

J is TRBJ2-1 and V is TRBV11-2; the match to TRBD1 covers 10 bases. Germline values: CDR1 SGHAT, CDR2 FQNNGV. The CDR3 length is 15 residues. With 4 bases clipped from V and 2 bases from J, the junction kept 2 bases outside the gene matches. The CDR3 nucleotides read TGTGCCAGCAGCTGGGGACAGGGGCCCTACAATGAGCAGTTCTTC. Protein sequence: CASSWGQGPYNEQFF. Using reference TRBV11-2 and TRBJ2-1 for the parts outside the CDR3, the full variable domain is EAGVAQSPRYKIIEKRQSVAFWCNPISGHATLYWYQQILGQGPKLLIQFQNNGVVDDSQLPKDRFSAERLKGVDSTLKIQPAKLEDSAVYLCASSWGQGPYNEQFFGPGTRLTVL.

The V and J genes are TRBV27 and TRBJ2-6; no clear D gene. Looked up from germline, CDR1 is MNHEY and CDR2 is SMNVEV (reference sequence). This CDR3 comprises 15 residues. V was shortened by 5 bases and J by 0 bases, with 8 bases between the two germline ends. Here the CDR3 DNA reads TGTGCCAGCAGTAGCCTTGTCTCTGGGGCCAACGTCCTGACTTTC. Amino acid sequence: CASSSLVSGANVLTF. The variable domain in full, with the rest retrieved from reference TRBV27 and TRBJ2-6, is EAQVTQNPRYLITVTGKKLTVTCSQNMNHEYMSWYRQDPGLGLRQIYYSMNVEVTDKGDVPEGYKVSRKEKRNFPLILESPSPNQTSLYFCASSSLVSGANVLTFGAGSRLTVL.

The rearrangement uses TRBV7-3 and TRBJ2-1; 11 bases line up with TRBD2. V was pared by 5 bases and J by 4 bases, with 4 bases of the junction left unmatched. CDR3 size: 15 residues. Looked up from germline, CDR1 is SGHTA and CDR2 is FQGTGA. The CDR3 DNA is TGTGCCAGCAGCGCCACTAGCGGGAGTTACAATGAGCAGTTCTTC. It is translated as CASSATSGSYNEQFF. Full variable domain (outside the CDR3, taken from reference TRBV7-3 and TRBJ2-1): GAGVSQTPSNKVTEKGKYVELRCDPISGHTALYWYRQSLGQGPEFLIYFQGTGAADDSGLPNDRFFAVRPEGSVSTLKIQRTERGDSAVYLCASSATSGSYNEQFFGPGTRLTVL.

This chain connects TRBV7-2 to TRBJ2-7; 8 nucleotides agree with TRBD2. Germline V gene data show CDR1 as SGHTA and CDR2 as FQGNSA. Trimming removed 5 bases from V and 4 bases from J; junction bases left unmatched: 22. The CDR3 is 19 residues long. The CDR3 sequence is CASSLRGERGPRFPYEQYF. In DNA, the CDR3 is TGTGCCAGCAGCCTCCGGGGGGAGCGGGGGCCCAGATTCCCATACGAGCAGTACTTC.

CDR3 in amino acids: CASGQGAGYEQYF. The CDR3 DNA reads as TGTGCCAGCGGACAGGGGGCGGGGTACGAGCAGTACTTC. J is TRBJ2-7 and V is TRBV5-5; TRBD1 matches at 11 bases. The CDR3 sequence is 13 residues long. The V segment lost 7 bases and the J segment 4 bases; nucleotides outside the gene matches: 4. Germline V gene sequence: CDR1 SGHKS, CDR2 YYEKEE (reference sequence).

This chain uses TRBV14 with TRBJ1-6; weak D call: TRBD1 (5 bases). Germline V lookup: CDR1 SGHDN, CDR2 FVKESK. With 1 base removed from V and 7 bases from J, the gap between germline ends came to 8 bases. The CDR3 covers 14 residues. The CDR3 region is CASSQAGGNSPLHF. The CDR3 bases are TGTGCCAGCAGCCAAGCTGGGGGAAATTCACCCCTCCACTTT.

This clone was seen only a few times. As DNA, the CDR3 is TGTGCCAGCAGCCCACAGGGACTCCCATCCTATGGCTACACCTTC. It yields the protein CASSPQGLPSYGYTF. The V gene is TRBV11-2, the J gene TRBJ1-2; possible D gene TRBD1, 6 bases. V lost 5 bases and J lost 4, with 17 bases in between. The CDR3 is 15 amino acids. Germline V gene lookup returns CDR1 SGHAT and CDR2 FQNNGV.

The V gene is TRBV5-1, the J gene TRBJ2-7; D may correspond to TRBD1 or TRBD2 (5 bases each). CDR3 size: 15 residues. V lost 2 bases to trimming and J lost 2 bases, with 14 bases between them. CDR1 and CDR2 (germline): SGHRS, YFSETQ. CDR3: CASSLGTGLAYEQYF. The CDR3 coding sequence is TGCGCCAGCAGCTTAGGGACGGGCTTGGCCTACGAGCAGTACTTC.

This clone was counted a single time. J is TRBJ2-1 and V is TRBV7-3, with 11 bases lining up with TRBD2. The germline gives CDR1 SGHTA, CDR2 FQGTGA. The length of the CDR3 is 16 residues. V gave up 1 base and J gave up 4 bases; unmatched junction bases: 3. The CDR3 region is CASSLKLAGAYNEQFF. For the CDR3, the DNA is TGTGCCAGCAGCTTAAAACTAGCGGGGGCTTACAATGAGCAGTTCTTC.

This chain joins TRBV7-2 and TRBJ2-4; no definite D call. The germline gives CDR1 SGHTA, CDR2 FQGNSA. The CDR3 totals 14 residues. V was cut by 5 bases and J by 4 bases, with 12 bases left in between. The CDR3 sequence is CASSPVAGKNIQYF. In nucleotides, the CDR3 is TGTGCCAGCAGCCCGGTGGCCGGGAAAAACATTCAGTACTTC.

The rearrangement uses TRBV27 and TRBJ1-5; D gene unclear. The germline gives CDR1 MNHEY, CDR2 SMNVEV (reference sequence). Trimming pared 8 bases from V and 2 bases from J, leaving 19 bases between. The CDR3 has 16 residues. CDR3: CASRPDGGVGNQPQHF. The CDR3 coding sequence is TGTGCCAGCCGCCCCGACGGTGGTGTTGGCAATCAGCCCCAGCATTTT.

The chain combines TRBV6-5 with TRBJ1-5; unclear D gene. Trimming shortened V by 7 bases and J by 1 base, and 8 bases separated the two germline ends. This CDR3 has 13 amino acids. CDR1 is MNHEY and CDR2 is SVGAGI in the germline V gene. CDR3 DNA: TGTGCCAGCACCGCGCGGAGCAATCAGCCCCAGCATTTT. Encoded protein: CASTARSNQPQHF.

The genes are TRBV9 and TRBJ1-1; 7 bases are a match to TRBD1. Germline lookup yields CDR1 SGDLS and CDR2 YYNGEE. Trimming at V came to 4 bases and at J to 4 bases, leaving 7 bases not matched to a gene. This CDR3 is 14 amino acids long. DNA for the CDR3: TGTGCCAGCAGCCCCCGACAGGGTAGCACTGAAGCTTTCTTT. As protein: CASSPRQGSTEAFF.